This paragraph covers one TCR beta chain sequence. The antigen is not known. Assay: immunoSEQ multiplex PCR; the TCRdb copy retains only in-frame clones and omits some. The sample lists approximately 65,000 clones, roughly 87% occurring once. This entry comes from a study of lymphopenia after photon versus proton radiotherapy. Study-wide results and caveats: Larger post-nadir TCR diversity loss correlated inversely with survival in deceased patients.

There are 14 residues in the CDR3. Trimming left V 6 bases short and J 4 bases short, with 12 bases between. Germline CDR1 ENHRY, CDR2 SYGVKD. The chain uses TRBV10-3 and TRBJ2-2, with a possible D match to TRBD1 (5 bases). The source of this sequence is a man older than 75 with esophageal cancer. Sequenced here: peripheral blood, sampled from a patient treated with proton-based radiotherapy. The DNA of the CDR3 is TGTGCCATCAGAGACAGTTTTTCCACCGGGGAGCTGTTTTTT. This translates into CAIRDSFSTGELFF.